What follows are 32 T cell receptor beta chains derived from one specimen sequenced in a study of T cell repertoires in cytomegalovirus infection. In TCRdb, the reads were re-called with MiXCR into one record per CDR3 protein. The profile shows 500,000 to 600,000 distinct CDR3 sequences, approximately 15% of them singletons. Sequencing input: CD8+ T cells from PBMCs. Every receptor here comes from a human donor in good health (CMV status not recorded). Some clones in this sample may be carry-over from other donors' samples.

The rearrangement links TRBV5-6 to TRBJ1-1, with D tentatively TRBD1 (5 bases). Trimming shortened V by 4 bases and J by 0 bases, and 13 bases separated the two germline ends. This CDR3 is built from 15 residues. The germline V gene has CDR1 SGHDT and CDR2 YYEEEE. CDR3 residues: CASSGLRDLNTEAFF. The CDR3 nucleotides are TGTGCCAGCAGCGGCCTCAGGGACCTGAACACTGAAGCTTTCTTT.

In this sample, this clonotype turned up a few times. V gene TRBV5-1 combines with J gene TRBJ2-1, with 7 bases that match TRBD1. Germline trimming cut 3 bases from V and 7 bases from J; bases unmatched to any gene: 13. CDR3 length: 16 residues. Germline-derived CDR1 and CDR2 are SGHRS and YFSETQ. In nucleotides, the CDR3 is TGCGCCAGCAGCTCCCTGACGGGACAGAAGGGGAATGAGCAGTTCTTC. Translation gives CASSSLTGQKGNEQFF.

This clonotype has ten or more counts. The V and J genes are TRBV7-8 and TRBJ2-2; D may be TRBD1 (6 bases). Germline V gene sequence: CDR1 SGHVS, CDR2 FQNEAQ. This CDR3 has 16 amino acids. Trimming took 5 bases from V and 3 from J, leaving 16 bases between them. The CDR3 DNA reads TGTGCCAGCAGCCCGGTGGTACAGGGTCACACCGGGGAGCTGTTTTTT. Encoded protein: CASSPVVQGHTGELFF.

About this clonotype: The junction differs from germline at one of its ends, possibly a read error. The rearrangement joins TRBV18 to TRBJ2-5; 8 positions match TRBD1. The CDR3 length is 17 residues. CDR1 KGHSH and CDR2 LQKENI come from the germline V gene. The CDR3 region has the DNA TGTGCCGGCTCACCACTCTACAGGGGGGAGGCCCAAGAGACCCAGTACTTC. Residues: CAGSPLYRGEAQETQYF.

This clonotype has only a few counts. This rearrangement joins TRBV2 to TRBJ2-1; a possible D gene is TRBD1 (6 bases). Trimming pared 9 bases from V and 0 bases from J, leaving 12 bases between. CDR3 length equals 14 residues. Germline assignment: CDR1 SNHLY and CDR2 FYNNEI. CDR3 protein: CASPGQPSYNEQFF. CDR3 DNA: TGTGCCAGTCCCGGACAGCCCTCCTACAATGAGCAGTTCTTC.

V usage is TRBV15 and J usage is TRBJ2-7; the match to TRBD2 covers 7 bases. The ends lost 1 base at V and 3 bases at J; junction bases unmatched: 3. The CDR3 is 14 amino acids. Germline V gene lookup returns CDR1 LNHNV and CDR2 YYDKDF (reference sequence). Written as DNA, the CDR3 is TGTGCCACCAGCAGAGCCCGGGACTACTACGAGCAGTACTTC. As protein: CATSRARDYYEQYF.

This clonotype was recorded many times. The V call is TRBV12-3 or TRBV12-4, the J call TRBJ1-5, with 8 bases identical to TRBD1. This CDR3 contains 15 residues. Trimming at V came to 8 bases and at J to 1 base, leaving 7 bases not matched to a gene. CDR3 DNA: TGTGCCAGCGGGACAGGCGGTGGAAGCAATCAGCCCCAGCATTTT. This translates into CASGTGGGSNQPQHF.

This clonotype was seen ten or more times. As DNA, the CDR3 is TGTGCCAGCATTACAGGGGTGGCTTTCTTT. As protein: CASITGVAFF. V and J are TRBV2 and TRBJ1-1, with TRBD1 matching 7 bases. V shed 7 bases and J 11 bases; nucleotides not matched to a gene: 4. CDR3 length equals 10 residues. CDR1 and CDR2 (germline): SNHLY, FYNNEI.

This clonotype was found many times. This chain links TRBV7-9 with TRBJ2-2, with D unresolved. This CDR3 region has 14 residues. The V and J ends lost 1 base and 5 bases respectively, with 8 bases between them. Germline V gives CDR1 SEHNR, CDR2 FQNEAQ (reference sequence). The CDR3 loop is CASSLVSLTGELFF. The CDR3 DNA is TGTGCCAGCAGCTTAGTCTCTCTAACCGGGGAGCTGTTTTTT. The full variable domain, rest sourced from reference TRBV7-9 and TRBJ2-2, is DTGVSQNPRHKITKRGQNVTFRCDPISEHNRLYWYRQTLGQGPEFLTYFQNEAQLEKSRLLSDRFSAERPKGSFSTLEIQRTEQGDSAMYLCASSLVSLTGELFFGEGSRLTVL.

In this sample, this clonotype turned up a few times. The chain is built from TRBV20-1 and TRBJ2-1, with a tentative D call TRBD2 (5 bases). Germline CDR1 DFQATT, CDR2 SNEGSKA (reference sequence). The V end lost 0 bases, the J end lost 4 bases, and 16 bases lay between the germline ends. The CDR3 runs to 16 residues. CDR3 bases: TGCAGTGCTAGAGATACCGTTAGGGTAGCGTACAATGAGCAGTTCTTC. Translation gives CSARDTVRVAYNEQFF.

This sequence joins TRBV7-9 and TRBJ1-4; D call uncertain. Deletions cut 0 bases from V and 1 base from J, with 6 bases between. Germline V CDR1 and CDR2: SEHNR, FQNEAQ (reference sequence). The CDR3 consists of 15 residues. The CDR3 sequence: CASSLAEGTNEKLFF. Here the CDR3 DNA reads TGTGCCAGCAGCTTAGCAGAGGGAACTAATGAAAAACTGTTTTTT.

This clonotype was counted only a few times. V is TRBV20-1 and J is TRBJ2-1; D remains ambiguous. Germline lookup yields CDR1 DFQATT and CDR2 SNEGSKA (reference sequence). V was clipped by 3 bases and J by 6 bases, with 12 bases between them. The CDR3 spans 13 residues. The CDR3 is CSARVVGSNEQFF. CDR3 sequence (DNA): TGCAGTGCTAGGGTGGTGGGCTCCAATGAGCAGTTCTTC.

As to this clonotype: This may stem from a read error, because a much larger clone lies one nucleotide away. The chain couples TRBV12-3 or TRBV12-4 to TRBJ1-1, with D tentatively TRBD1 (5 bases). Trimming took 5 bases from V and 3 from J, leaving 19 bases between them. This CDR3 spans 16 amino acids. CDR3 DNA sequence: TGTGCCAGCAGTCCAGACATCGTGGACATGTACACTGAAGCTTTCTTT. This sequence encodes CASSPDIVDMYTEAFF.

The chain recombines TRBV20-1 with TRBJ2-1, with TRBD2 matching over 11 bases. CDR3 length: 14 residues. The germline CDR1 and CDR2 sequences are DFQATT and SNEGSKA (reference sequence). J gave up 8 bases and V 6 bases, and 9 bases lay outside the gene matches. This CDR3 is CSAVRTSGWYEQFF. CDR3 nucleotide sequence: TGCAGTGCCGTTAGGACTAGCGGGTGGTATGAGCAGTTCTTC.

A few counts support this clonotype. The chain combines TRBV6-1 with TRBJ2-7, with D possibly being TRBD1 (5 bases). CDR1 and CDR2 from the germline V gene are MNHNS and SASEGT. This CDR3 is 18 amino acids long. Trimming pared 5 bases from V and 2 bases from J, leaving 25 bases between. The CDR3 loop reads CASSYNFPREGVTYEQYF. In DNA form, the CDR3 reads TGTGCCAGCAGTTATAATTTCCCCCGAGAAGGGGTCACCTACGAGCAGTACTTC.

The V gene is TRBV5-8, the J gene TRBJ2-4, with D unresolved. Germline V gene sequence: CDR1 SGHTS, CDR2 YDEGEE. V dropped 3 bases and J dropped 10 bases, with 8 bases sitting between them. This CDR3 is 11 amino acids long. CDR3 amino acids: CASSSLGIQYF. DNA of the CDR3: TGTGCCAGCAGCTCCCTAGGAATTCAGTACTTC.

The chain links TRBV6-1 to TRBJ2-5, with D unclear. The CDR3 extends over 9 amino acids. V was trimmed by 10 bases and J by 1 base, leaving 1 base between them. CDR1 and CDR2 from the germline V gene are MNHNS and SASEGT. CDR3: CATQETQYF. Written as DNA, the CDR3 is TGTGCCACCCAAGAGACCCAGTACTTC.

CDR3 nucleotides: TGTGCCACCAGCTCCCGGGACAACCAAGAGACCCAGTACTTC. This codes for CATSSRDNQETQYF. The chain carries TRBV15 and TRBJ2-5, with D perhaps matching TRBD1 (6 bases). Germline V CDR1 and CDR2: LNHNV, YYDKDF (reference sequence). There are 14 residues in the CDR3. Trimming took 5 bases from V and 0 from J, leaving 10 bases between them.

This clonotype has at least ten counts. V is TRBV19 and J is TRBJ2-2; no clear D gene. V was trimmed by 7 bases and J by 3 bases, leaving 18 bases between them. This CDR3 has 16 amino acids. Germline lookup yields CDR1 LNHDA and CDR2 SQIVND (reference sequence). The chain's CDR3 is CASNTDEERDTGELFF. CDR3 DNA: TGTGCCAGTAATACCGACGAAGAGCGAGACACCGGGGAGCTGTTTTTT. Full variable domain (remainder filled in from reference TRBV19 and TRBJ2-2): DGGITQSPKYLFRKEGQNVTLSCEQNLNHDAMYWYRQDPGQGLRLIYYSQIVNDFQKGDIAEGYSVSREKKESFPLTVTSAQKNPTAFYLCASNTDEERDTGELFFGEGSRLTVL.

Comments on this clonotype: Given the absence of the conserved phenylalanine or tryptophan at the CDR3 end, a read error is likely. V and J are TRBV11-3 and TRBJ1-6; TRBD1 agrees at 10 bases. The length of the CDR3 is 13 residues. The V segment lost 5 bases and the J segment 10 bases; nucleotides outside the gene matches: 2. Germline V gene lookup returns CDR1 SGHNT and CDR2 YENEEA. The CDR3 protein is CASSPDRGSPLHY. CDR3 bases: TGTGCCAGCAGCCCGGACAGGGGGTCACCCCTCCACTAT.

The chain links TRBV19 to TRBJ2-7; no definite D call. The length of the CDR3 is 14 residues. The V gene's germline CDR1 is LNHDA and CDR2 SQIVND (reference sequence). Between the trimmed V and J ends, which lost 5 bases and 5 bases, there was a span of 16 bases. DNA for the CDR3: TGTGCCAGTAGTCCACGCAGCCCGGTGGACGAGCAGTACTTC. Protein: CASSPRSPVDEQYF. Full variable domain (outside the CDR3, taken from reference TRBV19 and TRBJ2-7): DGGITQSPKYLFRKEGQNVTLSCEQNLNHDAMYWYRQDPGQGLRLIYYSQIVNDFQKGDIAEGYSVSREKKESFPLTVTSAQKNPTAFYLCASSPRSPVDEQYFGPGTRLTVT.

This clonotype was observed many times. V is TRBV7-8 and J is TRBJ1-6; 7 bases fit TRBD1. Germline assignment: CDR1 SGHVS and CDR2 FQNEAQ. V shed 7 bases, J shed 7 bases, and the junction held 13 bases outside the gene matches. The CDR3 extends over 16 amino acids. The CDR3 sequence is CASIPGTATRNSPLHF. In DNA form, the CDR3 reads TGTGCCAGCATCCCCGGGACAGCCACGAGAAATTCACCCCTCCACTTT.

Many counts were recorded for this clonotype. The chain carries TRBV6-5 and TRBJ2-7, with 14 positions matching TRBD2. Germline V gene data show CDR1 as MNHEY and CDR2 as SVGAGI. The CDR3 totals 19 residues. Trimming at V came to 7 bases and at J to 3 bases, leaving 17 bases not matched to a gene. CDR3 region: CASTPVGTSGGAALYEQYF. CDR3 sequence (DNA): TGTGCCAGCACCCCCGTGGGGACTAGCGGGGGCGCCGCCCTCTACGAGCAGTACTTC.

The chain has TRBV5-4 and TRBJ2-1; 16 bases agree with TRBD2. J was trimmed by 14 bases and V by 4 bases; bases with no gene match: 3. Germline CDR1 SGHNT, CDR2 YYREEE (reference sequence). The length of the CDR3 is 13 residues. This CDR3 reads CASSKGLAGGEFF. The CDR3 DNA is TGTGCCAGCAGCAAGGGACTAGCGGGAGGGGAGTTCTTC.

This clonotype was detected many times. The gene calls are TRBV6-5 and TRBJ1-4; D may be TRBD1 (5 bases). The CDR3 extends over 12 amino acids. CDR1 and CDR2 (germline): MNHEY, SVGAGI. V lost 2 bases and J lost 7, with 5 bases in between. The CDR3 reads CASSYQGEKLFF. The CDR3 coding sequence is TGTGCCAGCAGTTACCAGGGTGAAAAACTGTTTTTT.

This chain joins TRBV20-1 and TRBJ1-1; 10 bases agree with TRBD1. Looked up from germline, CDR1 is DFQATT and CDR2 is SNEGSKA (reference sequence). The V segment lost 1 base and the J segment 4 bases; nucleotides outside the gene matches: 6. There are 15 residues in the CDR3. The CDR3 nucleotides read TGCAGTGCTAGAGTTGGGACAGGGGTAGGCACTGAAGCTTTCTTT. As protein: CSARVGTGVGTEAFF.

This clonotype was seen a few times. The chain carries TRBV24-1 and TRBJ2-3, with 7 bases lining up with TRBD2. The V segment lost 5 bases and the J segment 11 bases; nucleotides outside the gene matches: 18. CDR3 length: 16 amino acids. Germline V gene sequence: CDR1 KGHDR, CDR2 SFDVKD. Written as DNA, the CDR3 is TGTGCCACCAGTGGGGAGGGAGAGGAGATCACAGGAGGGCAGTATTTT. Encoded protein: CATSGEGEEITGGQYF.

This clonotype has a count of ten or more. The DNA for the CDR3 is TGTGCCAGCAGTTCTGAGGAGCAGTACTTC. This translates into CASSSEEQYF. The chain links TRBV28 to TRBJ2-7; unclear D gene. CDR3 length equals 10 residues. Germline lookup yields CDR1 MDHEN and CDR2 SYDVKM. The germline V and J ends were trimmed by 4 bases and 7 bases, with 5 bases remaining between them. The whole variable domain, filled in from reference TRBV28 and TRBJ2-7, reads DVKVTQSSRYLVKRTGEKVFLECVQDMDHENMFWYRQDPGLGLRLIYFSYDVKMKEKGDIPEGYSVSREKKERFSLILESASTNQTSMYLCASSSEEQYFGPGTRLTVT.

Details on this clonotype: Just one base apart from a much larger clone, this may be a read error. This chain uses TRBV10-3 with TRBJ1-1; 7 bases match TRBD1. Germline lookup yields CDR1 ENHRY and CDR2 SYGVKD. This CDR3 comprises 12 residues. The CDR3 nucleotides read TGTGCCATTTCACAGGGGAACACTGTAGCTTTCTTT. It yields the protein CAISQGNTVAFF.

V and J are TRBV7-4 and TRBJ1-3, with D perhaps matching TRBD1 (5 bases). CDR1 and CDR2 from the germline V gene are SGHVT and SQSDAQ. CDR3 length equals 15 residues. Trimming stripped 1 base from V and 6 bases from J, with 13 bases between. The CDR3 DNA reads as TGTGCCAGCAGCTTAGTCGGGGCGTTTGAAAACACCATATATTTT. This sequence encodes CASSLVGAFENTIYF.

This clonotype was detected ten times or more. This chain joins TRBV7-9 and TRBJ2-3; D not resolved. Germline loops: CDR1 SEHNR, CDR2 FQNEAQ (reference sequence). The CDR3 is 12 amino acids. Trimming stripped 6 bases from V and 1 base from J, with 5 bases between. The CDR3 sequence is CASRSGTDTQYF. CDR3 coding DNA: TGTGCCAGCAGGAGCGGCACAGATACGCAGTATTTT.

With regard to this clonotype: An end of the junction does not agree with germline; a read error may underlie this. The chain employs TRBV7-9 and TRBJ1-1; D remains ambiguous. The CDR3 loop spans 13 amino acids. Germline-derived CDR1 and CDR2 are SEHNR and FQNEAQ (reference sequence). Here the CDR3 reads CASSLGRNTGAFF. The CDR3 DNA follows: TGTGCCAGCAGCTTAGGGCGGAACACTGGAGCTTTCTTT.